This T cell receptor (beta chain) is drawn from a study of cytotoxic CD8 clonotypes in ibrutinib-treated CLL. The CDR3 has 15 residues. Germline V lookup: CDR1 KGHSH, CDR2 LQKENI. V trimming: 5 bases; J trimming: 3 bases; junction bases outside the gene matches: 2. This clone was seen only once. Its antigen is unknown. The assay was immunoSEQ multiplex PCR, and TCRdb's table has in-frame clones only and misses some. The repertoire holds 130,000 to 150,000 clones, with under 95% as singletons. General observations from the study: Public clonotypes showed up rarely, and on treatment they shrank or held steady. Sustained-remission patients were sampled at one set of times and progressing patients at different ones.

Here the sequenced sample was PBMCs, taken after 12 months of ibrutinib treatment. The clonotype was recovered from a human donor with chronic lymphocytic leukemia. The chain couples TRBV18 to TRBJ2-2; 11 bases agree with TRBD1. The CDR3 DNA follows: TGTGCCAGCTCATCGGGACAGGGGGACACCGGGGAGCTGTTTTTT. This sequence encodes CASSSGQGDTGELFF.